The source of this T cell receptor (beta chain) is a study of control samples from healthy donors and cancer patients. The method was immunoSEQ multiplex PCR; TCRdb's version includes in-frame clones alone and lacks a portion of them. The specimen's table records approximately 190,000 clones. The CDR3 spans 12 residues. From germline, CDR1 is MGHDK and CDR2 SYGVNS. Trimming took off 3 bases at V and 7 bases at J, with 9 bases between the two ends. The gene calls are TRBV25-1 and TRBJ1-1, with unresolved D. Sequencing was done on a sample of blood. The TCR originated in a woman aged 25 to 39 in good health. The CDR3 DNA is TGTGCCAGCAGTGATAGAAAAGGTGAAGCTTTCTTT. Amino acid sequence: CASSDRKGEAFF.